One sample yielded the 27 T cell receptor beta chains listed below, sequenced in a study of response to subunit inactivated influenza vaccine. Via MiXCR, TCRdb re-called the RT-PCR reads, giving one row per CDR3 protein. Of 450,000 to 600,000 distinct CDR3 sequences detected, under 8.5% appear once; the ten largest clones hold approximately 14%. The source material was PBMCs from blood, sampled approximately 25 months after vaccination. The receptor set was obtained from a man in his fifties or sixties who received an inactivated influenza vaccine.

Written as DNA, the CDR3 is TGTGCCAGCAGCCAAGAGACCCTGAACACTGAAGCTTTCTTT. This gives the protein CASSQETLNTEAFF. The J gene is TRBJ1-1, the V gene TRBV14; D remains ambiguous. The length of the CDR3 is 14 residues. The V and J ends lost 0 bases and 0 bases respectively, with 5 bases between them. From germline, CDR1 is SGHDN and CDR2 FVKESK.

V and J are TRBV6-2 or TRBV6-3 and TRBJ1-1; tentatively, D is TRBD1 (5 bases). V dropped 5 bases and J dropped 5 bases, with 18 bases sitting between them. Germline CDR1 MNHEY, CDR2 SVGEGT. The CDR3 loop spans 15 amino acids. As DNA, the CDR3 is TGTGCCAGCAGTCCGGACACCGGGCACCAGACTGAAGCTTTCTTT. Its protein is CASSPDTGHQTEAFF.

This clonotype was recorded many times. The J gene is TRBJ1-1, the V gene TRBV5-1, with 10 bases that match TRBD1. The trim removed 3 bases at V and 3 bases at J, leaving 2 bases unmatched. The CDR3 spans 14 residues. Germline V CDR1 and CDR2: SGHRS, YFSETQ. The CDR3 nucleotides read TGCGCCAGCAGCTCGGACAGGGGGGACACTGAAGCTTTCTTT. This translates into CASSSDRGDTEAFF.

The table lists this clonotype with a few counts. This CDR3 is CASSQASRLDNTGELFF. DNA for the CDR3: TGTGCCAGCAGCCAAGCCTCCCGACTGGACAACACCGGGGAGCTGTTTTTT. V is TRBV4-2 and J is TRBJ2-2; D gene ambiguous. This CDR3 region has 17 residues. Deletions cut 1 base from V and 2 bases from J, with 14 bases between. Looked up from germline, CDR1 is LGHNA and CDR2 is YNFKEQ.

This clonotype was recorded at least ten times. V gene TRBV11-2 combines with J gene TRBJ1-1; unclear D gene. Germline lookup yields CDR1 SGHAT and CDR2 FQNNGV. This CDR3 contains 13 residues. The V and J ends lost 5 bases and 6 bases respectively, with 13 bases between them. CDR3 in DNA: TGTGCCAGCAGCCCCCAGCAGGAGGCTGAAGCTTTCTTT. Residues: CASSPQQEAEAFF.

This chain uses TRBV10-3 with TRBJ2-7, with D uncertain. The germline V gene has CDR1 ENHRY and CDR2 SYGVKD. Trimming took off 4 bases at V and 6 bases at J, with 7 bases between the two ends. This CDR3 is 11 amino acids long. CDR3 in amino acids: CAISAQSEQYF. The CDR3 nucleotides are TGTGCCATCAGTGCACAGAGCGAGCAGTACTTC.

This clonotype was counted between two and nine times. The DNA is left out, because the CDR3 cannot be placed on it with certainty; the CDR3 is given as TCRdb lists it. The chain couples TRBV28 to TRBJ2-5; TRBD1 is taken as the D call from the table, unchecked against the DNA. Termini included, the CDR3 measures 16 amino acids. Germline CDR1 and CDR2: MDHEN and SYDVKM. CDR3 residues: CASSTSGQGLEETQYF.

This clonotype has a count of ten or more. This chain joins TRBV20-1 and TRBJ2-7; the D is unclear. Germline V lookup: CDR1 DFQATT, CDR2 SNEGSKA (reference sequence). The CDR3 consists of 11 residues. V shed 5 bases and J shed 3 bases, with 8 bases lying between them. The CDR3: CSASDGYEQYF. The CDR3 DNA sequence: TGCAGTGCTTCGGACGGCTACGAGCAGTACTTC.

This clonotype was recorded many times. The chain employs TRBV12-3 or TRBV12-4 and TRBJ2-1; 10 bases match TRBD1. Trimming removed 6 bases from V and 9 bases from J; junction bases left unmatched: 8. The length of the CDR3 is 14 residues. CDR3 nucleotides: TGTGCCAGCAGCTCCGGGACAGGGGTTGGTGAGCAGTTCTTC. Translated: CASSSGTGVGEQFF.

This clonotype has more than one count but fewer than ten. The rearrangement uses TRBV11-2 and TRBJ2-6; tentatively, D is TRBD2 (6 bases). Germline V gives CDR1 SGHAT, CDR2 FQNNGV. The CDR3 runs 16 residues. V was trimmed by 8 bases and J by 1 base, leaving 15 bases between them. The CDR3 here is CASRDSLRSGANVLTF. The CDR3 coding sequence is TGTGCCAGCCGGGACTCCCTTAGGTCTGGGGCCAACGTCCTGACTTTC.

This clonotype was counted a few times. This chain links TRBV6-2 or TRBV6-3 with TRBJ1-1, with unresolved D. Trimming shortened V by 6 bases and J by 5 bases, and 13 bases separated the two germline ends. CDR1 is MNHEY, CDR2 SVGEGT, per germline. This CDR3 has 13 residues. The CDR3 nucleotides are TGTGCCAGCAGGGAGAGTGGCGGGACTGAAGCTTTCTTT. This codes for CASRESGGTEAFF.

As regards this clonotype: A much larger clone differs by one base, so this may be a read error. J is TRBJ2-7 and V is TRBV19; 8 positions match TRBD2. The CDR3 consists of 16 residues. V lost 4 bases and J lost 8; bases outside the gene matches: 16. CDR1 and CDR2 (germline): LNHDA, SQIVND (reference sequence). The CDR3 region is CASSTATSGHPYQQYF. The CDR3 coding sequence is TGTGCCAGTAGTACAGCTACTAGCGGACATCCTTACCAGCAGTACTTC.

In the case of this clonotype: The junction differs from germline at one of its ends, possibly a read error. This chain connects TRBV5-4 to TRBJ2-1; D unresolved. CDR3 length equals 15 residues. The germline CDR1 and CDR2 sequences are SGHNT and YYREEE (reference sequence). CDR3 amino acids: CVSSLDASSYNEQFF. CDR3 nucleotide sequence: TGTGTCAGCAGCTTGGATGCGAGCTCCTACAATGAGCAGTTCTTC. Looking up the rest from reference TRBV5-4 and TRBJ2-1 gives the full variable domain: ETGVTQSPTHLIKTRGQQVTLRCSSQSGHNTVSWYQQALGQGPQFIFQYYREEENGRGNFPPRFSGLQFPNYSSELNVNALELDDSALYLCVSSLDASSYNEQFFGPGTRLTVL.

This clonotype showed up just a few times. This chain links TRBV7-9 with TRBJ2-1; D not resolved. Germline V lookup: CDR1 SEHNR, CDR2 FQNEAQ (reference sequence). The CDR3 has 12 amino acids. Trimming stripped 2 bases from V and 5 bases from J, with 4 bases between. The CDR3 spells CASSLTDNEQFF. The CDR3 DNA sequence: TGTGCCAGCAGCTTAACAGACAATGAGCAGTTCTTC.

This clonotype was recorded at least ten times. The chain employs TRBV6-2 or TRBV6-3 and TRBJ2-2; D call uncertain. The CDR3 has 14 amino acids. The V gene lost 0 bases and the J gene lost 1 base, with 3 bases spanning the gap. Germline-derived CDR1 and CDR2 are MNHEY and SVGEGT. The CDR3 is CASSYSMNTGELFF. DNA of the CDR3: TGTGCCAGCAGTTACTCGATGAACACCGGGGAGCTGTTTTTT.

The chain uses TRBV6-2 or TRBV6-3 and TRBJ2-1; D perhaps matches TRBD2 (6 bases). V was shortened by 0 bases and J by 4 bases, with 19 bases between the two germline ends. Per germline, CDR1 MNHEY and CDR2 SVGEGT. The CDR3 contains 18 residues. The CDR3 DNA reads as TGTGCCAGCAGTTACTCGATGGTTCCCCCCCGGGGGTACAATGAGCAGTTCTTC. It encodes CASSYSMVPPRGYNEQFF.

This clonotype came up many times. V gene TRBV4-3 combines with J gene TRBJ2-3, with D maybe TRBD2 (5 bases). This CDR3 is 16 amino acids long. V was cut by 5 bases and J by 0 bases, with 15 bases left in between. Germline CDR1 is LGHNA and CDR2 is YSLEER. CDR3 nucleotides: TGCGCCAGCAGCTACGGAGGCAGTCCTAGCACAGATACGCAGTATTTT. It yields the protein CASSYGGSPSTDTQYF.

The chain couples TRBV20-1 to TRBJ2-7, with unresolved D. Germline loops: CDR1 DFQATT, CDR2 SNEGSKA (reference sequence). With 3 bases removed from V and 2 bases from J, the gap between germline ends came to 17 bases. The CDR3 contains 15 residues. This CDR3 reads CSASLGRYETYEQYF. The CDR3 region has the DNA TGCAGTGCTAGCCTGGGTCGTTACGAGACCTACGAGCAGTACTTC.

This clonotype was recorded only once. DNA for the CDR3: TGTGCCAGCAGCCAGGACAGTAATTCACCCCTCCACTTT. This codes for CASSQDSNSPLHF. The chain has TRBV12-3 or TRBV12-4 and TRBJ1-6, with a tentative D call TRBD1 (6 bases). This CDR3 is 13 amino acids long. Trimming left V 6 bases short and J 6 bases short, with 9 bases between.

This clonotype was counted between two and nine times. CDR3 DNA sequence: TGTGCCAGCAGTTACTCGAAGGCTGGGGTAAAGCAGTATTTT. This sequence encodes CASSYSKAGVKQYF. This chain links TRBV6-5 with TRBJ2-3; D ambiguous. Germline V gene sequence: CDR1 MNHEY, CDR2 SVGAGI. V gave up 0 bases and J gave up 11 bases, with 15 bases separating them. CDR3 length equals 14 residues.

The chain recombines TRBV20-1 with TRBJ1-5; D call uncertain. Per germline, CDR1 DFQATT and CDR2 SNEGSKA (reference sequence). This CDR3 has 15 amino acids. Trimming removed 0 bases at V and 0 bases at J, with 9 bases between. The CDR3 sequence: CSAREFDYSNQPQHF. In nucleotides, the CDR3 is TGCAGTGCTAGAGAATTTGACTATAGCAATCAGCCCCAGCATTTT.

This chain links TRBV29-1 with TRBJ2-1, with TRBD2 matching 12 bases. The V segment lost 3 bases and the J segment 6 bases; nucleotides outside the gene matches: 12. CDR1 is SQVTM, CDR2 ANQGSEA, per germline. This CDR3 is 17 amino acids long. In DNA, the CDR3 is TGCAGCGTTGATGGGACTAGCGGGTGGGACCGGACCAATGAGCAGTTCTTC. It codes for CSVDGTSGWDRTNEQFF.

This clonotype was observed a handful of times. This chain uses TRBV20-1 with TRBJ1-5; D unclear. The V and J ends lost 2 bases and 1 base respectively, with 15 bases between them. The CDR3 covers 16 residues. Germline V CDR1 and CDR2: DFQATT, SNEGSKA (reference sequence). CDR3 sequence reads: CSARSPVGGSNQPQHF. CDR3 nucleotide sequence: TGCAGTGCTAGATCCCCCGTTGGTGGCAGCAATCAGCCCCAGCATTTT.

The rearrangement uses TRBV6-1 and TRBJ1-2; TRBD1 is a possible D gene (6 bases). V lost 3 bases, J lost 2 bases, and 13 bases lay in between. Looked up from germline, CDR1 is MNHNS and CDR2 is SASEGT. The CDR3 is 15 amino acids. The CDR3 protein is CASSETGQLNYGYTF. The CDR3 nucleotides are TGTGCCAGCAGTGAGACAGGACAGTTGAACTATGGCTACACCTTC.

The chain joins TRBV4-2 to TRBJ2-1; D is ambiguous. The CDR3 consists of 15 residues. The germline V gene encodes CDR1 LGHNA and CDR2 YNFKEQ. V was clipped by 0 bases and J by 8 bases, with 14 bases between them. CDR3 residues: CASSQDRTRVDEQFF. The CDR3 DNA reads TGTGCCAGCAGCCAAGATCGGACCCGGGTGGATGAGCAGTTCTTC.

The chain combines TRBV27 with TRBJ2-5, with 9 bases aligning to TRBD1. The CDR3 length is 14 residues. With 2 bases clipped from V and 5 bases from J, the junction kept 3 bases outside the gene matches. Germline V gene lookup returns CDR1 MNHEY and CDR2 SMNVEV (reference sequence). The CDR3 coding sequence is TGTGCCAGCAGTTTAGACAGGGGGTATGAGACCCAGTACTTC. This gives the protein CASSLDRGYETQYF.

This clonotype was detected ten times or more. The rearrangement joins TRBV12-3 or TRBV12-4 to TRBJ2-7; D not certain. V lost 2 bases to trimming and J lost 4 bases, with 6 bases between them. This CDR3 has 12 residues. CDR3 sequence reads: CASSLHEYEQYF. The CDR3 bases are TGTGCCAGCAGTTTACATGAGTACGAGCAGTACTTC.